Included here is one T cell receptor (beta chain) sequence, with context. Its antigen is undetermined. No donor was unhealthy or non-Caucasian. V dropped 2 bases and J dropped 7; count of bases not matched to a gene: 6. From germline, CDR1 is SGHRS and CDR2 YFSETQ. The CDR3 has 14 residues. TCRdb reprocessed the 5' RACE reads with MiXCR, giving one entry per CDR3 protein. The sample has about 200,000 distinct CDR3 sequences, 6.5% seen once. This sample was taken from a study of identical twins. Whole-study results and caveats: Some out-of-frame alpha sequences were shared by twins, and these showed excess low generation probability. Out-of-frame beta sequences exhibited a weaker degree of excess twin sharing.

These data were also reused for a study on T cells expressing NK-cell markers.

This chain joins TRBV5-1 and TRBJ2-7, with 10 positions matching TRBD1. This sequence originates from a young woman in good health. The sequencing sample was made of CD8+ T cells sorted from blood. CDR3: CASSLPGQGQEQYF. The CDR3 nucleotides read TGCGCCAGCAGCTTACCGGGACAGGGGCAAGAGCAGTACTTC.